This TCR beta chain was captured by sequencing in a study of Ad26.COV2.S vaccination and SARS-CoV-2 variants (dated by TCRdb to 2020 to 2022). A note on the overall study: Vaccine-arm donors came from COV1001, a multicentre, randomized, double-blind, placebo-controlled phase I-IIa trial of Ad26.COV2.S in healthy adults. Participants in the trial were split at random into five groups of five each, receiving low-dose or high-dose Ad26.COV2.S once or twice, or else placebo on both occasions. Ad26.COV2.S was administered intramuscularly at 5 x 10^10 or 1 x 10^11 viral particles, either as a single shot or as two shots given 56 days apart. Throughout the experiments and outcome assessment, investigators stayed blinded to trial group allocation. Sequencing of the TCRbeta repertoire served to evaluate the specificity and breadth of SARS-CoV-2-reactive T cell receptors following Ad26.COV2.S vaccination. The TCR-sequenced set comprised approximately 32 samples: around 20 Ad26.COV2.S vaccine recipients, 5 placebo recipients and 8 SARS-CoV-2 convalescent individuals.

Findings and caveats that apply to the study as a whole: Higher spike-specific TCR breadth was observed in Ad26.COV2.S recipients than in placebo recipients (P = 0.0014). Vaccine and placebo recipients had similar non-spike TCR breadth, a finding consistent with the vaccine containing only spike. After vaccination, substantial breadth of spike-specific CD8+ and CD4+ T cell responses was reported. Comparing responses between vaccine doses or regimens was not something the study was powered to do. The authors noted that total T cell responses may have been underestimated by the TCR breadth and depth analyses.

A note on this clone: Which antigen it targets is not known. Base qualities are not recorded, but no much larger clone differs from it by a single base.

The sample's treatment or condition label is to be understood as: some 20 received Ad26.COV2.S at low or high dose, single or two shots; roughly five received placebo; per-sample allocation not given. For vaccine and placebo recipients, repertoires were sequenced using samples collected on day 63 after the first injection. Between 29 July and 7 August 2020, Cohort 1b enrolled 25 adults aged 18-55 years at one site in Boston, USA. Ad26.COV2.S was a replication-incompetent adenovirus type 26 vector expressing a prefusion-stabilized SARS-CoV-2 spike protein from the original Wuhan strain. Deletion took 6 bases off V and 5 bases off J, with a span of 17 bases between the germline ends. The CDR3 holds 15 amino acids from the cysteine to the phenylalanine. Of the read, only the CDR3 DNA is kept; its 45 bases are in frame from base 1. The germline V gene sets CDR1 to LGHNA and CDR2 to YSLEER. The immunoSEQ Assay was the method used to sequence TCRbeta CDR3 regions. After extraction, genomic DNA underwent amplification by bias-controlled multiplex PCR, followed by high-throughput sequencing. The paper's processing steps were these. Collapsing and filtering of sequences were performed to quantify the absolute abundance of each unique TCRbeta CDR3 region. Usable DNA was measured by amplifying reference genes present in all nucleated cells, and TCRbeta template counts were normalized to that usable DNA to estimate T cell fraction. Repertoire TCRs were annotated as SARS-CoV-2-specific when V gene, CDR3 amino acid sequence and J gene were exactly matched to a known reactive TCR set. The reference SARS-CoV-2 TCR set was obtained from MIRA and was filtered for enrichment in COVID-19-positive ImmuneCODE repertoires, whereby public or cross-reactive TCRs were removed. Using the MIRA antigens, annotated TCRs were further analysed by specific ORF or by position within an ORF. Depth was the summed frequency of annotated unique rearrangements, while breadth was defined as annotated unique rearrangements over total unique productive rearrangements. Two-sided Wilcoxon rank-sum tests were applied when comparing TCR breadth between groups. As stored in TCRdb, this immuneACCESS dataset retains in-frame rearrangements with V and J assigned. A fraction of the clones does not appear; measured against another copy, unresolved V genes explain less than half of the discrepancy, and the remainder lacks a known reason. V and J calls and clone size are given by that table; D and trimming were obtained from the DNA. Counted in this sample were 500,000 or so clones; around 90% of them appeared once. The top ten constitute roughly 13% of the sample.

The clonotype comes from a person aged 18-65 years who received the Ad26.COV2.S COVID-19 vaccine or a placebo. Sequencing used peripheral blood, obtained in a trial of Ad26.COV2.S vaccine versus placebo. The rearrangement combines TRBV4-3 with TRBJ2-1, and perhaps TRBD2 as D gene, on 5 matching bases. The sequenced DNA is TGCGCCAGCAGTCTCGTGTGGCGGGCGAACAATGAGCAGTTCTTC. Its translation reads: CASSLVWRANNEQFF.